These T cell receptor beta chains were read from a single sample in a study of T cells in localized non-small cell lung cancer. Assay: immunoSEQ multiplex PCR; the TCRdb copy retains only in-frame clones and omits some. The table has approximately 2,500 clones, around 40% seen once. This material consisted of normal lung tissue next to the tumor, taken before any cancer treatment. All receptors come from a male donor at least 60 years old with stage I lung adenocarcinoma. CDR3s include the opening cysteine and the closing phenylalanine or tryptophan. The order of the fields is clone size, D gene, V gene, J gene, CDR3 protein, CDR3 DNA. The D gene is left open where the match is weak. Expanded clones are given a class, and other clones once, few, many or no size at all.

few	NA	TRBV25-1	TRBJ2-7	CASSELSSAIFYEQYF	TGTGCCAGCAGTGAATTGAGTAGCGCGATCTTCTACGAGCAGTACTTC
NA	TRBD2	TRBV6-8	TRBJ2-5	CATFSGGQETQYF	TGTGCCACCTTTAGCGGGGGACAAGAGACCCAGTACTTC
NA	TRBD1	TRBV28	TRBJ1-5	CASSLRQGVNSNQPQHF	TGTGCCAGCAGTTTGCGACAGGGGGTGAATAGCAATCAGCCCCAGCATTTT
NA	TRBD1	TRBV30	TRBJ2-2	CAWNRGADTGELFF	TGTGCCTGGAACAGGGGCGCGGACACCGGGGAGCTGTTTTTT
NA	NA	TRBV19	TRBJ1-5	CASSIAGDGQPQHF	TGTGCCAGTAGTATAGCGGGAGACGGGCAGCCCCAGCATTTT
NA	NA	TRBV10-2	TRBJ1-5	CASSELSNQPQHF	TGCGCCAGCTCGGAGTTGAGCAATCAGCCCCAGCATTTT
NA	TRBD2	TRBV6-8	TRBJ2-3	CASSDRVPSGGDTQYF	TGTGCCAGCAGTGACCGAGTCCCTAGCGGGGGAGATACGCAGTATTTT
few	NA	TRBV19	TRBJ2-5	CASSARLQTGETQYF	TGTGCCAGTAGTGCGCGACTCCAGACGGGCGAGACCCAGTACTTC
once	NA	TRBV19	TRBJ2-3	CASSNRGLPYGDTQYF	TGTGCCAGTAGTAACCGGGGCCTCCCATATGGGGATACGCAGTATTTT
medium-sized	NA	TRBV6-1	TRBJ1-4	CASSEDVQGWEKLFF	TGTGCCAGCAGTGAAGACGTCCAGGGTTGGGAAAAACTGTTTTTT
NA	NA	TRBV4-1	TRBJ2-3	CASSQERRDTQYF	TGCGCCAGCAGCCAAGAAAGGAGAGATACGCAGTATTTT
few	NA	TRBV11-3	TRBJ2-5	CASSLGAQGRETQYF	TGTGCCAGCAGCTTGGGGGCACAGGGGAGGGAGACCCAGTACTTC
NA	NA	TRBV6-8	TRBJ1-2	CASSYSSFYGYTF	TGTGCCAGCAGTTACTCTTCTTTCTATGGCTACACCTTC
few	NA	TRBV14	TRBJ2-1	CASSQDGTGKQFF	TGTGCCAGCAGCCAAGATGGGACGGGCAAGCAGTTCTTC
NA	NA	TRBV18	TRBJ2-5	CASSPGRREETQYF	TGTGCCAGCTCACCAGGCAGAAGAGAAGAGACCCAGTACTTC
few	TRBD2	TRBV19	TRBJ2-3	CASSTSGTRGDTQYF	TGTGCCAGTAGTACTTCCGGGACTAGAGGTGATACGCAGTATTTT
few	TRBD1	TRBV11-3	TRBJ2-7	CASSPGTAAYEQYF	TGTGCCAGCAGCCCCGGGACAGCCGCCTACGAGCAGTACTTC
few	NA	TRBV9	TRBJ2-2	CASSLDGANTGELFF	TGTGCCAGCAGCTTAGACGGCGCGAACACCGGGGAGCTGTTTTTT
NA	NA	TRBV23-1	TRBJ2-2	CASSPQAPGELFF	TGCGCCAGCAGCCCACAAGCGCCCGGGGAGCTGTTTTTT
NA	NA	TRBV29-1	TRBJ2-7	CSVEGGPQAEQYF	TGCAGCGTTGAAGGGGGCCCACAGGCCGAGCAGTACTTC
NA	TRBD2	TRBV14	TRBJ2-1	CASSHRIAGPYNEQFF	TGTGCCAGCAGCCACCGGATAGCGGGACCCTACAATGAGCAGTTCTTC
NA	NA	TRBV11-3	TRBJ1-6	CASSLDGGLNNSPLHF	TGTGCCAGCAGCTTAGACGGGGGGTTGAATAATTCACCCCTCCACTTT
NA	NA	TRBV29-1	TRBJ2-7	CSVQGDLYEQYF	TGCAGCGTCCAAGGGGATCTGTACGAGCAGTACTTC
few	NA	TRBV7-2	TRBJ1-2	CASSLVQNYGYTF	TGTGCCAGCAGCTTAGTGCAGAACTATGGCTACACCTTC
medium-sized	TRBD2	TRBV6-8	TRBJ2-1	CASSRAGLNYNEQFF	TGTGCCAGCAGCCGAGCGGGGTTGAATTACAATGAGCAGTTCTTC
few	NA	TRBV5-1	TRBJ1-6	CASSLEGGRDSPLHF	TGCGCCAGCAGCTTGGAGGGGGGCAGGGATTCACCCCTCCACTTT
few	NA	TRBV11-3	TRBJ2-3	CASSGQGGPDTQYF	TGTGCCAGCAGCGGCCAGGGGGGCCCAGATACGCAGTATTTT
NA	NA	TRBV28	TRBJ1-2	CASSDSVLYGYTF	TGTGCCAGCAGCGACAGCGTTCTCTATGGCTACACCTTC
medium-sized	NA	TRBV6-8	TRBJ2-4	CASSYSDVAKNIQYF	TGTGCCAGCAGTTACTCGGACGTGGCCAAAAACATTCAGTACTTC
few	NA	TRBV6-8	TRBJ2-7	CASRVQMYSYEQYF	TGTGCCAGCAGGGTCCAGATGTACTCCTACGAGCAGTACTTC
few	NA	TRBV28	TRBJ2-4	CASSFNSENIQYF	TGTGCCAGCAGTTTTAATTCAGAAAACATTCAGTACTTC